This T cell receptor beta chain was found in a study of T-cell reconstitution after alpha-beta-depleted transplantation in children. Molecular barcoding with unique molecular identifiers was used for the TCRbeta library. TCRdb re-derived calls from the PCR reads in MiXCR, one entry per CDR3 protein. Here the sample spans 500,000 to 750,000 distinct CDR3 sequences, 13% being singletons. This clonotype has more than one count but fewer than ten. After removal of 6 bases from V and 7 bases from J, the junction contained 5 bases not matched to a gene. Germline V gene sequence: CDR1 MNHNS, CDR2 SASEGT. This CDR3 comprises 14 residues.

The receptor's source is a male patient under 18 who had a stem cell transplant for acute myeloid leukemia, so the T cells may come from the graft donor. The sequences come from PBMCs, mostly from graft donor cells, collected 360 days after TCRalphabeta/CD19-depleted stem cell transplant. The chain links TRBV6-1 to TRBJ2-2; TRBD1 matches 10 bases. As DNA, the CDR3 is TGTGCCAGCAGCGACAGGGGGCACGGCGGGGAGCTGTTTTTT. As protein: CASSDRGHGGELFF.